This TCR beta chain was observed in a study of blood T cell repertoires in COVID-19. Sequencing used immunoSEQ multiplex PCR; TCRdb keeps in-frame clones, though not all of them. The sample holds fewer than 250,000 clones, about 88% seen once. Per germline, CDR1 MNHEY and CDR2 SMNVEV (reference sequence). Trimming stripped 3 bases from V and 7 bases from J, with 15 bases between. The CDR3 runs to 14 residues. The sequenced sample consisted of peripheral blood. The sequence was obtained from a woman in her thirties or forties who had recovered from COVID-19. V is TRBV27 and J is TRBJ1-1, with D maybe TRBD1 (5 bases). Here the CDR3 DNA reads TGTGCCAGCAGTTTGGGGCTAGAATATGGTGAAGCTTTCTTT. Its protein product is CASSLGLEYGEAFF.